This is a list of T cell receptor beta chains from one sample in a study of Ad26.COV2.S vaccination and SARS-CoV-2 variants. TCRdb's table, derived via immunoSEQ multiplex PCR, lists solely in-frame clones and lacks some. The data contain 440,000 or so clones, about 92% of them singletons. Sequencing was performed on peripheral blood, taken in a trial of Ad26.COV2.S vaccine versus placebo. The receptors here all came from a person between 18 and 59 years old who received the Ad26.COV2.S COVID-19 vaccine or a placebo. The CDR3 runs from the conserved cysteine through the conserved F or W. The D gene is left open where the match is weak. A clone size is listed for some rows: how often the clone was seen (once, few, many), or a class if it is expanded.

TRBV4-3	TRBJ2-2	-	once	TGCGCCAGCAGCCCAGGGAGGTACGGGGAGCTGTTTTTT	CASSPGRYGELFF
TRBV29-1	TRBJ2-4	-	-	TGCAGCGTTGGGCCAGGCGGAGACATTCAGTACTTC	CSVGPGGDIQYF
TRBV21-1	TRBJ2-7	-	-	TGTGCCAGCAGCACGGTCTCTTCCTACGAGCAGTACTTC	CASSTVSSYEQYF
TRBV29-1	TRBJ2-3	TRBD2	-	TGCAGCGTTGGAGCGGGAGTAGCTACAGATACGCAGTATTTT	CSVGAGVATDTQYF
TRBV5-1	TRBJ1-4	-	-	TGCGCCAGCAGCTTGAGGTCATACGGGACTAATGAAAAACTGTTTTTT	CASSLRSYGTNEKLFF
TRBV13	TRBJ2-2	-	few	TGTGCCAGCAGCTCGACTGGAGCGGACACCGGGGAGCTGTTTTTT	CASSSTGADTGELFF
TRBV7-6	TRBJ1-5	-	few	TGTGCCAGCACCGATAAGAGGGAATCCAATCAGCCCCAGCATTTT	CASTDKRESNQPQHF
TRBV10-3	TRBJ2-1	-	-	TGTGCCATCAGTGCCGGGATCGGGCAGTTCTTC	CAISAGIGQFF
TRBV5-5	TRBJ2-6	TRBD1	-	TGTGCCAGCAGCTTGCCAGGGGGCGCCGCTGGGGCCAACGTCCTGACTTTC	CASSLPGGAAGANVLTF
TRBV28	TRBJ2-1	-	-	TGTGCCAGCAGTTCTTTGTCTGGAGTGTCCTACAATGAGCAGTTCTTC	CASSSLSGVSYNEQFF